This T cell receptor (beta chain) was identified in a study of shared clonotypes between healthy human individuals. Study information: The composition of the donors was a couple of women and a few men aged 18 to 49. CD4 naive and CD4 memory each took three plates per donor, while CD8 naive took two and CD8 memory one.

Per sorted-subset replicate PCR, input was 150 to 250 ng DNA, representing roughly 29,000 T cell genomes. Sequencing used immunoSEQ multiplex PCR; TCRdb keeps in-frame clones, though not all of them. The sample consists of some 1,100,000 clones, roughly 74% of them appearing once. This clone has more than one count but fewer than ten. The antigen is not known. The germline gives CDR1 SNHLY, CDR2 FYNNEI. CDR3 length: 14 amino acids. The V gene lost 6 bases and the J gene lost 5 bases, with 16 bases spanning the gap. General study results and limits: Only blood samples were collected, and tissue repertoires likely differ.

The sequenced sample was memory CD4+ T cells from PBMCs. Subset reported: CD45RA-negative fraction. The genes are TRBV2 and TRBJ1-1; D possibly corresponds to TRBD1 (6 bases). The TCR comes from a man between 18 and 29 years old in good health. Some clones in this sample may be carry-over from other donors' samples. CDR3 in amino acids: CASRVTGRTTEAFF. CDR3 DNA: TGTGCCAGCAGGGTTACAGGGCGGACAACTGAAGCTTTCTTT.